This T cell receptor (beta chain) is drawn from a study of T cell responses to AZD1222 COVID-19 vaccine. Study-level points and caveats: CD4 TCRs covered the whole spike, strongest at regions 160-218 and 743-854.

The assay was immunoSEQ multiplex PCR, and TCRdb's table has in-frame clones only and misses some. The sample shows approximately 180,000 clones, approximately 92% of them seen only once. Trimming took 5 bases from V and 5 from J; bases not matched to a gene: 3. CDR3 length equals 13 residues. Germline V CDR1 and CDR2: KGHDR, SFDVKD. On this clone: The antigen is undetermined.

Here the sequenced sample was peripheral blood, taken 28 days after the second dose of the MenACWY control vaccine. This clonotype was obtained from an adult who received the MenACWY meningococcal vaccine as a control. This rearrangement joins TRBV24-1 to TRBJ2-7, with TRBD2 matching 9 bases. The CDR3 reads CATSGREGDEQYF. The CDR3, as DNA: TGTGCCACCAGTGGGCGGGAGGGAGACGAGCAGTACTTC.